Following are 9 T cell receptor beta chains from one sample sequenced in a study of cytomegalovirus exposure and HLA in healthy donors. PCR involved 60 Vbeta and 13 Jbeta primers. The table came from immunoSEQ multiplex PCR; TCRdb's copy has only in-frame clones and leaves some out. The clone table shows about 200,000 clones, with the ten largest holding under 6.5%. Sequenced: PBMCs. The receptors were sampled from a man aged 25-45 years in good health and CMV-seronegative.

V is TRBV28 and J is TRBJ2-5; 9 bases are shared with TRBD1. The germline V gene encodes CDR1 MDHEN and CDR2 SYDVKM. V lost 7 bases to trimming and J lost 9 bases; unmatched junction nucleotides: 15. The CDR3 has 15 residues. Here the CDR3 reads CASNRPGQGIMAQYF. The CDR3 DNA reads TGTGCCAGCAACCGGCCGGGACAGGGTATAATGGCCCAGTACTTC.

V and J are TRBV30 and TRBJ1-4; possible D gene TRBD1, 6 bases. The V gene's germline CDR1 is GTSNPN and CDR2 SVGIG (reference sequence). The CDR3 runs to 13 residues. The V end was cut by 0 bases, the J end by 10 bases, with 12 bases between. The CDR3 sequence is CAWSVGGGGKLFF. The DNA for the CDR3 is TGTGCCTGGAGTGTGGGGGGAGGGGGAAAACTGTTTTTT.

The chain links TRBV19 to TRBJ1-4; a weak D match, TRBD1 (5 bases). Germline V gene lookup returns CDR1 LNHDA and CDR2 SQIVND (reference sequence). Trimming left V 6 bases short and J 16 bases short, with 21 bases between. This CDR3 comprises 13 residues. The CDR3 DNA reads TGTGCCAGTAGGTCGATTAGCGGGGGTTACTGGTTTTTT. Translated: CASRSISGGYWFF. The full variable domain, its missing parts supplied by reference TRBV19 and TRBJ1-4, is DGGITQSPKYLFRKEGQNVTLSCEQNLNHDAMYWYRQDPGQGLRLIYYSQIVNDFQKGDIAEGYSVSREKKESFPLTVTSAQKNPTAFYLCASRSISGGYWFFGSGTQLSVL.

The chain is built from TRBV2 and TRBJ2-5; D not certain. The V gene lost 6 bases and the J gene lost 2 bases, with 13 bases spanning the gap. The CDR3 runs to 14 residues. Germline V gene sequence: CDR1 SNHLY, CDR2 FYNNEI. The CDR3 DNA sequence: TGTGCCAGCAGATCAAGCACAGCACAAGAGACCCAGTACTTC. It specifies CASRSSTAQETQYF.

The V call is TRBV11-2, the J call TRBJ2-2, with a weak D call TRBD2 (6 bases). V was shortened by 5 bases and J by 4 bases, with 14 bases between the two germline ends. The germline gives CDR1 SGHAT, CDR2 FQNNGV. The CDR3 consists of 15 residues. CDR3 in DNA: TGTGCCAGCAGCCCTCGGGACTTCGTCACCGGGGAGCTGTTTTTT. The encoded protein is CASSPRDFVTGELFF.

V and J are TRBV19 and TRBJ2-1; TRBD1 is a possible D gene (6 bases). Germline assignment: CDR1 LNHDA and CDR2 SQIVND (reference sequence). The CDR3 totals 15 residues. Trimming cost V 6 bases and J 0 bases, with 12 bases left between them. CDR3 in amino acids: CASSRDTSSYNEQFF. DNA of the CDR3: TGTGCCAGTAGCCGGGACACGAGCTCCTACAATGAGCAGTTCTTC.

The CDR3 region is CASSPADRRDTQYF. The CDR3 coding sequence is TGCGCCAGCAGCCCTGCTGACCGGAGGGATACGCAGTATTTT. This chain links TRBV5-1 with TRBJ2-3; possibly TRBD2 for D (5 bases). The CDR3 is 14 residues long. Germline lookup yields CDR1 SGHRS and CDR2 YFSETQ. With 4 bases removed from V and 6 bases from J, the gap between germline ends came to 15 bases.

This chain uses TRBV18 with TRBJ2-1; no clear D gene. The CDR3 covers 13 residues. V dropped 3 bases and J dropped 0 bases, with 3 bases sitting between them. Germline assignment: CDR1 KGHSH and CDR2 LQKENI. CDR3 DNA sequence: TGTGCCAGCTCACCGGCCTCCTACAATGAGCAGTTCTTC. Its protein is CASSPASYNEQFF. Combining the CDR3 with reference TRBV18 and TRBJ2-1 gives the whole variable domain NAGVMQNPRHLVRRRGQEARLRCSPMKGHSHVYWYRQLPEEGLKFMVYLQKENIIDESGMPKERFSAEFPKEGPSILRIQQVVRGDSAAYFCASSPASYNEQFFGPGTRLTVL.

The chain recombines TRBV21-1 with TRBJ2-7; no DNA check was done on the table's D call, TRBD2. TRBV21-1 is a recognized pseudogene. This CDR3 has 16 amino acids. Here the CDR3 reads CASSKRTSGATYEQYF. CDR3 in DNA: TGTGCCAGCAGCAAGAGGACTAGCGGGGCTACCTACGAGCAGTACTTC.